Below are 5 T cell receptor beta chains sequenced from a single sample in a study of neoadjuvant anti-PD-1 for oral cavity cancer. Clones were read by immunoSEQ multiplex PCR, and TCRdb kept only the in-frame ones, dropping some. The sample consists of some 40,000 clones, around two fifths of them appearing once. This sample's time point: after neoadjuvant nivolumab, at surgical resection. Source: tumor tissue, taken after nivolumab (anti-PD-1) treatment. These receptors were taken from a person aged 35-79 years with oral cavity squamous cell carcinoma.

The rearrangement uses TRBV27 and TRBJ1-3; D is ambiguous. This CDR3 spans 14 amino acids. The germline CDR1 and CDR2 sequences are MNHEY and SMNVEV (reference sequence). The germline V and J ends were trimmed by 5 bases and 4 bases, with 12 bases remaining between them. For the CDR3, the DNA is TGTGCCAGCAGTCCCGACATTCTCGGAAACACCATATATTTT. This sequence encodes CASSPDILGNTIYF.

The rearrangement links TRBV2 to TRBJ2-2; 11 bases align to TRBD2. After removal of 6 bases from V and 7 bases from J, the junction contained 7 bases not matched to a gene. CDR1 and CDR2 (germline): SNHLY, FYNNEI. The CDR3 contains 15 residues. CDR3 nucleotide sequence: TGTGCCAGCAGAGTTACTAGCGGGAGTGACGGGGAGCTGTTTTTT. Its translation is CASRVTSGSDGELFF.

This chain joins TRBV5-6 and TRBJ2-7; 8 bases agree with TRBD1. The V gene's germline CDR1 is SGHDT and CDR2 YYEEEE. This CDR3 region has 16 residues. Trimming removed 0 bases from V and 2 bases from J; junction bases left unmatched: 7. The chain's CDR3 is CASSLVGWTGTYEQYF. In nucleotides, the CDR3 is TGTGCCAGCAGCTTGGTCGGTTGGACAGGGACCTACGAGCAGTACTTC.

The genes are TRBV11-2 and TRBJ2-5, with 12 bases fitting TRBD2. This CDR3 has 15 residues. V was clipped by 4 bases and J by 5 bases; unmatched bases: 5. CDR1 SGHAT and CDR2 FQNNGV come from the germline V gene. CDR3 bases: TGTGCCAGCAGCTCAAGACTAGCGGGAGTGGAGACCCAGTACTTC. Translated, it gives CASSSRLAGVETQYF.

The genes are TRBV29-1 and TRBJ1-1; D is possibly TRBD1 (5 bases). This CDR3 has 11 residues. V was cut by 5 bases and J by 7 bases, with 11 bases left in between. The V gene's germline CDR1 is SQVTM and CDR2 ANQGSEA. CDR3 in amino acids: CSVRGNGEAFF. DNA of the CDR3: TGCAGCGTTCGGGGGAACGGTGAAGCTTTCTTT.